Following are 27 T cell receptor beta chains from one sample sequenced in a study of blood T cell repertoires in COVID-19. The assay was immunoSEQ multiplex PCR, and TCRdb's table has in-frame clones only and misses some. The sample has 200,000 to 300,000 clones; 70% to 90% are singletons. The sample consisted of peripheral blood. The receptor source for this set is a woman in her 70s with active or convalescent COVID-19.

CDR3 amino acids: CASRRGFSYEQYF. Written as DNA, the CDR3 is TGTGCCAGTAGACGGGGGTTCTCCTACGAGCAGTACTTC. This chain uses TRBV19 with TRBJ2-7; TRBD2 might be the D (6 bases). Germline loops: CDR1 LNHDA, CDR2 SQIVND (reference sequence). This CDR3 has 13 amino acids. Trimming stripped 6 bases from V and 0 bases from J, with 9 bases between.

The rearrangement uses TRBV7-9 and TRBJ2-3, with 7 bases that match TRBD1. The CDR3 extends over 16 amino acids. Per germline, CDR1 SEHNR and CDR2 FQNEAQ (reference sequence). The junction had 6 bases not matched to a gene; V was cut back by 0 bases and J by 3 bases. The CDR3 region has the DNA TGTGCCAGCAGCTTAGCGTTGGACAGGAAGACAGATACGCAGTATTTT. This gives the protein CASSLALDRKTDTQYF. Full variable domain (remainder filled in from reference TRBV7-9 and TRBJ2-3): DTGVSQNPRHKITKRGQNVTFRCDPISEHNRLYWYRQTLGQGPEFLTYFQNEAQLEKSRLLSDRFSAERPKGSFSTLEIQRTEQGDSAMYLCASSLALDRKTDTQYFGPGTRLTVL.

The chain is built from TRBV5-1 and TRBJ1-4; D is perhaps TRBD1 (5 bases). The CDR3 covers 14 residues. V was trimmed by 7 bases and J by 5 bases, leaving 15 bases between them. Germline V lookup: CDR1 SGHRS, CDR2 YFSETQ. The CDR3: CASSPGTWNEKLFF. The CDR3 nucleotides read TGCGCCAGCTCTCCCGGGACTTGGAATGAAAAACTGTTTTTT. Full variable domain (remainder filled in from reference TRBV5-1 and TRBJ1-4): KAGVTQTPRYLIKTRGQQVTLSCSPISGHRSVSWYQQTPGQGLQFLFEYFSETQRNKGNFPGRFSGRQFSNSRSEMNVSTLELGDSALYLCASSPGTWNEKLFFGSGTQLSVL.

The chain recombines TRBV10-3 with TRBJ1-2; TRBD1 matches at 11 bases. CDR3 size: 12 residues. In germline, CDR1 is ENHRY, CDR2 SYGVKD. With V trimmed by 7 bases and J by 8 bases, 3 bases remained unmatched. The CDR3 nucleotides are TGTGCCATCACTGGGACAGGGGGGGGCTACACCTTC. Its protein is CAITGTGGGYTF.

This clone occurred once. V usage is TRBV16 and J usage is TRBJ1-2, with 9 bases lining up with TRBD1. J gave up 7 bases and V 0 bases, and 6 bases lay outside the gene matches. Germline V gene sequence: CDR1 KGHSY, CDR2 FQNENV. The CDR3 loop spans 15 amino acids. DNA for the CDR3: TGTGCCAGCAGCCAATCGTTACAGGGGGCGCTTGGCTACACCTTC. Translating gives CASSQSLQGALGYTF. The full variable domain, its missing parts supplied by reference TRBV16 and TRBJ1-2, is GEEVAQTPKHLVRGEGQKAKLYCAPIKGHSYVFWYQQVLKNEFKFLISFQNENVFDETGMPKERFSAKCLPNSPCSLEIQATKLEDSAVYFCASSQSLQGALGYTFGSGTRLTVV.

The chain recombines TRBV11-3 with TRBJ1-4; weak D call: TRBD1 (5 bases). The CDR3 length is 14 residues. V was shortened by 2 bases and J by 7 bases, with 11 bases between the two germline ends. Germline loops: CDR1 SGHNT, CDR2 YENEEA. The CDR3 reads CASSLLPQGEKLFF. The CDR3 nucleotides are TGTGCCAGCAGCTTACTCCCTCAGGGTGAAAAACTGTTTTTT.

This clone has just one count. CDR3 DNA: TGTGCCAGCAGCAGGGAGGGGAGCTCTGGGGCCAACGTCCTGACTTTC. It yields the protein CASSREGSSGANVLTF. The gene calls are TRBV7-3 and TRBJ2-6, with 7 bases aligning to TRBD2. CDR1 is SGHTA, CDR2 FQGTGA, per germline. V lost 5 bases and J lost 0; bases outside the gene matches: 4. There are 16 residues in the CDR3.

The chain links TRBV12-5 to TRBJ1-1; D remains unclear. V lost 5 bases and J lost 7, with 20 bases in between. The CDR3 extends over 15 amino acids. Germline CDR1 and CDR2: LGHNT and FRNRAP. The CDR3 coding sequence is TGTGCTAGTGGTAGCCATGTGGGCTACAGCAGTGAAGCTTTCTTT. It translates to CASGSHVGYSSEAFF.

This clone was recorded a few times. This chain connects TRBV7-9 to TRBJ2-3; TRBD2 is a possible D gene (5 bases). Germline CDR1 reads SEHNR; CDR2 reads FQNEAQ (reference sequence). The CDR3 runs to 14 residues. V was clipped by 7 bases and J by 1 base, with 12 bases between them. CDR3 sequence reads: CASTHLAGTDTQYF. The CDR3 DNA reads TGTGCCAGCACCCATCTAGCAGGCACAGATACGCAGTATTTT.

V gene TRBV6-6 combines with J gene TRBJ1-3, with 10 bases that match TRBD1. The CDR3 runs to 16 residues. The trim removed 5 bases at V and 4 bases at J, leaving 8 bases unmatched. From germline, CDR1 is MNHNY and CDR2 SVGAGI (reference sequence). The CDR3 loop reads CASSGSGQGDGNTIYF. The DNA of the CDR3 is TGTGCCAGCAGTGGCTCCGGACAGGGGGACGGAAACACCATATATTTT.

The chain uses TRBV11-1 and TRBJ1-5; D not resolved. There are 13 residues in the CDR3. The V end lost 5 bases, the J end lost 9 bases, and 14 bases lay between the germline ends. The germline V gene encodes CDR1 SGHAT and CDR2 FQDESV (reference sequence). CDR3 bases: TGTGCCAGCAGCCCGCGCCGGGATGGGCCCCAGCATTTT. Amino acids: CASSPRRDGPQHF.

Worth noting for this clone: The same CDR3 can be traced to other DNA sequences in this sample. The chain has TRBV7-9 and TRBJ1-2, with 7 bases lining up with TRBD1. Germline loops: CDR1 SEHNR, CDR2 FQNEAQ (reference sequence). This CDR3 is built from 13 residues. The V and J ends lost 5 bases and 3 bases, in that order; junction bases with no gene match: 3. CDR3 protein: CASSGTGDYGYTF. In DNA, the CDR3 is TGTGCCAGCAGCGGTACAGGGGACTATGGCTACACCTTC.

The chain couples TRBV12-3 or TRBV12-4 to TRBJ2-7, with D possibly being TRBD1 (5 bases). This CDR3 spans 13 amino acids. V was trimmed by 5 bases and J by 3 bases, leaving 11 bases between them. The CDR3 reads CASSDSANYEQYF. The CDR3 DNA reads TGTGCCAGCAGTGACAGCGCGAACTACGAGCAGTACTTC.

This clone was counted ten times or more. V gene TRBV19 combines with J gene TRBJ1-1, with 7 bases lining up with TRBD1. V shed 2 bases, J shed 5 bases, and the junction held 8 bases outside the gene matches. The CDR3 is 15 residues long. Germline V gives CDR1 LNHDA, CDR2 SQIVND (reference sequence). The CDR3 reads CASSISGTVGTEAFF. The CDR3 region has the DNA TGTGCCAGTAGTATATCTGGGACAGTAGGGACTGAAGCTTTCTTT.

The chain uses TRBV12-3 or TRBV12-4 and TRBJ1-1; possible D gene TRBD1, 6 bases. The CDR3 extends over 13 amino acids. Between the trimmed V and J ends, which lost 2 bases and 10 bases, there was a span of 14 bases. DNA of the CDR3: TGTGCCAGCAGTTTAAATCCGGGACACCCAGCTTTCTTT. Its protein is CASSLNPGHPAFF.

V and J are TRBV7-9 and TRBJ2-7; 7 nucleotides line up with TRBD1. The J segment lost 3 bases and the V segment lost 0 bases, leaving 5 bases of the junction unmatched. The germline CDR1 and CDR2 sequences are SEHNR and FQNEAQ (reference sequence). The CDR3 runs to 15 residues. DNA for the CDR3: TGTGCCAGCAGCTTAGCCACAGGGGTAGACTACGAGCAGTACTTC. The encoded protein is CASSLATGVDYEQYF.

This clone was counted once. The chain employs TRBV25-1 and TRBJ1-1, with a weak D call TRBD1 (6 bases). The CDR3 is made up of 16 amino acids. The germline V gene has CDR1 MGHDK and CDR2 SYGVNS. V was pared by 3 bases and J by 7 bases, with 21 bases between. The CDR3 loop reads CASSDRGRGKVDEAFF. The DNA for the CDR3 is TGTGCCAGCAGTGACAGGGGCCGAGGTAAGGTAGATGAAGCTTTCTTT. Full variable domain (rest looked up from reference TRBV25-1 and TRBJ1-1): EADIYQTPRYLVIGTGKKITLECSQTMGHDKMYWYQQDPGMELHLIHYSYGVNSTEKGDLSSESTVSRIRTEHFPLTLESARPSHTSQYLCASSDRGRGKVDEAFFGQGTRLTVV.

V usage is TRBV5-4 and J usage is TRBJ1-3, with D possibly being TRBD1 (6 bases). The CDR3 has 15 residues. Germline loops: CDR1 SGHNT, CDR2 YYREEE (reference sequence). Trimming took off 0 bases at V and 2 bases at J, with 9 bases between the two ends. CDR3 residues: CASSLGTVAGNTIYF. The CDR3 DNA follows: TGTGCCAGCAGCTTGGGGACAGTCGCTGGAAACACCATATATTTT.

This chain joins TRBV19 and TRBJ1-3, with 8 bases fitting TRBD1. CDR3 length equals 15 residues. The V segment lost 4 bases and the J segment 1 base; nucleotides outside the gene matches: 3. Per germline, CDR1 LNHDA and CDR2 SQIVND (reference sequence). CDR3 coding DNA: TGTGCCAGTAGTAGACAGGGGAATTCTGGAAACACCATATATTTT. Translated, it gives CASSRQGNSGNTIYF.

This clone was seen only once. CDR3 DNA: TGTGCCAGTATCCCAGCGGGGGCCTACACAGATACGCAGTATTTT. Its protein is CASIPAGAYTDTQYF. The chain joins TRBV19 to TRBJ2-3; 8 bases map to TRBD2. Germline V gives CDR1 LNHDA, CDR2 SQIVND (reference sequence). The trim removed 7 bases at V and 2 bases at J, leaving 8 bases unmatched. The CDR3 has 15 residues.

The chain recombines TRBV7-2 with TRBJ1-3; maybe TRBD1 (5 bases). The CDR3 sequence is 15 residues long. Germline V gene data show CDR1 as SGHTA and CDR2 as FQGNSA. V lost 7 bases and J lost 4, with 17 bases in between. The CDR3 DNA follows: TGTGCCAGCAACCTTGCCGGGGAGGGGGGAAACACCATATATTTT. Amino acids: CASNLAGEGGNTIYF.

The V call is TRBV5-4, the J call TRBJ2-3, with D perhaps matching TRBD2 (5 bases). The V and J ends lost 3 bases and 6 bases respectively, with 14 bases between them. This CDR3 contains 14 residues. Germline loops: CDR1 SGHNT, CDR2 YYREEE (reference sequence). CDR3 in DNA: TGTGCCAGCAGCTCCCGGGGTCCATGGGATACGCAGTATTTT. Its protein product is CASSSRGPWDTQYF.

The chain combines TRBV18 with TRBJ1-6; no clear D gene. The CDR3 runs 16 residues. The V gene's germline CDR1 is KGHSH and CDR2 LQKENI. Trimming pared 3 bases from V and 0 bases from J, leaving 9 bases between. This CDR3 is CASSPVGSSYNSPLHF. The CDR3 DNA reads TGTGCCAGCTCACCTGTCGGTAGCTCCTATAATTCACCCCTCCACTTT.

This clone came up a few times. The CDR3 loop is CATMDREEAKNIQYF. The CDR3 nucleotides read TGTGCCACCATGGACCGGGAAGAGGCCAAAAACATTCAGTACTTC. This chain links TRBV15 with TRBJ2-4; weak D call: TRBD2 (5 bases). The CDR3 length is 15 residues. Per the germline V gene, CDR1 is LNHNV and CDR2 is YYDKDF (reference sequence). The ends were cut back, 7 bases at V and 1 base at J, with 14 bases in the middle.

CDR3 protein: CSGSIGGNIQYF. Here the CDR3 DNA reads TGCAGCGGAAGTATAGGGGGAAACATTCAGTACTTC. This chain links TRBV29-1 with TRBJ2-4; D is perhaps TRBD1 (6 bases). Germline CDR1 reads SQVTM; CDR2 reads ANQGSEA. The CDR3 is 12 residues long. V lost 7 bases and J 6 bases, leaving 13 bases between the germline ends.

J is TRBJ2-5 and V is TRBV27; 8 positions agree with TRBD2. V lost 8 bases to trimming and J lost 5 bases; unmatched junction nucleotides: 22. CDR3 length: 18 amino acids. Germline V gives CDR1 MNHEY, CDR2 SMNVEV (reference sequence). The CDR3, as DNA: TGTGCCAGCCGGCGGCAGTTTATCGGGGGGGGGAGTTCCGAGACCCAGTACTTC. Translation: CASRRQFIGGGSSETQYF.

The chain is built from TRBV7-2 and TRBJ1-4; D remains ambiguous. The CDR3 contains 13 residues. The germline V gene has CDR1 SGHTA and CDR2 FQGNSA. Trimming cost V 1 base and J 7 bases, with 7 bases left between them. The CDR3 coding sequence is TGTGCCAGCAGCTTAGAGGCGGGTGAAAAACTGTTTTTT. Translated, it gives CASSLEAGEKLFF. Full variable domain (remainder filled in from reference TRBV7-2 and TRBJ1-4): GAGVSQSPSNKVTEKGKDVELRCDPISGHTALYWYRQSLGQGLEFLIYFQGNSAPDKSGLPSDRFSAERTGGSVSTLTIQRTQQEDSAVYLCASSLEAGEKLFFGSGTQLSVL.